These 2 T cell receptor beta chains originate from one sample sequenced in a study of technical replicates of blood from a handful of donors. Sequenced by immunoSEQ multiplex PCR; TCRdb stores in-frame clones only, minus some. In the table there are 65,000 to 80,000 clones, about 97% of which are singletons. What was sequenced was T cells isolated from PBMCs. These receptors all come from a human donor in good health.

The chain links TRBV11-2 to TRBJ2-1, with 10 bases fitting TRBD2. The V and J ends lost 2 bases and 3 bases, in that order; junction bases with no gene match: 10. Germline loops: CDR1 SGHAT, CDR2 FQNNGV. This CDR3 has 18 amino acids. The DNA of the CDR3 is TGTGCCAGCAGCTTAAGGGCTCCTAGCGGGAGCTTCTACAATGAGCAGTTCTTC. Translation gives CASSLRAPSGSFYNEQFF. The full variable domain, its missing parts supplied by reference TRBV11-2 and TRBJ2-1, is EAGVAQSPRYKIIEKRQSVAFWCNPISGHATLYWYQQILGQGPKLLIQFQNNGVVDDSQLPKDRFSAERLKGVDSTLKIQPAKLEDSAVYLCASSLRAPSGSFYNEQFFGPGTRLTVL.

The V call is TRBV10-3, the J call TRBJ2-5; TRBD2 agrees at 8 bases. The germline CDR1 and CDR2 sequences are ENHRY and SYGVKD. This CDR3 is built from 15 residues. The J segment lost 3 bases and the V segment lost 8 bases, leaving 11 bases of the junction unmatched. In nucleotides, the CDR3 is TGTGCCATCTCGGATAGCGGGATAACTGAAGAGACCCAGTACTTC. Translated, it gives CAISDSGITEETQYF.